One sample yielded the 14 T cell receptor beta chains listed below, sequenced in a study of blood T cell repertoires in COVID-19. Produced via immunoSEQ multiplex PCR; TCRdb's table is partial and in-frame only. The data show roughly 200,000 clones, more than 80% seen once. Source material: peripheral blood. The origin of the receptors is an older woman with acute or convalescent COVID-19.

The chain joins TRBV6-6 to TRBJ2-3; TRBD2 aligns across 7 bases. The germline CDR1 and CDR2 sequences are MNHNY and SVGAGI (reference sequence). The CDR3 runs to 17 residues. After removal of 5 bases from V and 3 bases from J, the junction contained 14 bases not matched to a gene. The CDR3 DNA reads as TGTGCCAGCAGTCATTTTTTAGGACTAGAGGGAACAGATACGCAGTATTTT. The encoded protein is CASSHFLGLEGTDTQYF.

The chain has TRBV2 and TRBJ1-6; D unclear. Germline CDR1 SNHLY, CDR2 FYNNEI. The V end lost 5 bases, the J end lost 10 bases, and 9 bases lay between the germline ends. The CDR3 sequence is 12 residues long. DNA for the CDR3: TGTGCCAGCAGTCCCGGGAGGTCACCCCTCCACTTT. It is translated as CASSPGRSPLHF.

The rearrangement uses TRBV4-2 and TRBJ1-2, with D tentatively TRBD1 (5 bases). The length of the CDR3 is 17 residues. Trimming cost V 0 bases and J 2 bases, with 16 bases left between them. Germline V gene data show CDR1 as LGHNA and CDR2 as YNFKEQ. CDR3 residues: CASSQDRGSLGNYGYTF. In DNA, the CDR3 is TGTGCCAGCAGCCAAGATAGGGGTTCGCTCGGGAACTATGGCTACACCTTC.

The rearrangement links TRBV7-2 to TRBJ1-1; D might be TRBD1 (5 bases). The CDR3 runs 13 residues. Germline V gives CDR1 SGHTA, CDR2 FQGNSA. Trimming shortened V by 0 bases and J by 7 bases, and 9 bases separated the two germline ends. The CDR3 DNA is TGTGCCAGCAGCTTAGCCAGGGTATATGAAGCTTTCTTT. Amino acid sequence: CASSLARVYEAFF.

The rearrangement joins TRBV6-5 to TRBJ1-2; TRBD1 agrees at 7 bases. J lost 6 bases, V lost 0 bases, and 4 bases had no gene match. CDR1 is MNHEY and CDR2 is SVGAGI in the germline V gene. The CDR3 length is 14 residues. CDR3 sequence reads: CASSYSTGPHGYTF. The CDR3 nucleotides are TGTGCCAGCAGTTACTCGACAGGGCCCCATGGCTACACCTTC.

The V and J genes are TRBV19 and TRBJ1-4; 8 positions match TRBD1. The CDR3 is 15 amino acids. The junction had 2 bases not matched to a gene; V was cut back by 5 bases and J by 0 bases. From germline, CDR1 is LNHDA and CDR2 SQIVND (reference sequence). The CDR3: CASSLQGATNEKLFF. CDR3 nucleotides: TGTGCCAGTAGTCTACAGGGGGCAACTAATGAAAAACTGTTTTTT.

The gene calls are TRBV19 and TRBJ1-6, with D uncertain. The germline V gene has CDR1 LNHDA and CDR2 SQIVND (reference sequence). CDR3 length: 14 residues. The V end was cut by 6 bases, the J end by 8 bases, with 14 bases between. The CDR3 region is CASRELFTDSPLHF. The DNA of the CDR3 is TGTGCCAGTAGGGAACTTTTTACAGATTCACCCCTCCACTTT.

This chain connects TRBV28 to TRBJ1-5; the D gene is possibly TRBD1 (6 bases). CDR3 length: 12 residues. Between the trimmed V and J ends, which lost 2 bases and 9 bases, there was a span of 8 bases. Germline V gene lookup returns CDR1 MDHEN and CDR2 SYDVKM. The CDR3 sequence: CASSLRGGPQHF. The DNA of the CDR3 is TGTGCCAGCAGTTTAAGAGGGGGGCCCCAGCATTTT.

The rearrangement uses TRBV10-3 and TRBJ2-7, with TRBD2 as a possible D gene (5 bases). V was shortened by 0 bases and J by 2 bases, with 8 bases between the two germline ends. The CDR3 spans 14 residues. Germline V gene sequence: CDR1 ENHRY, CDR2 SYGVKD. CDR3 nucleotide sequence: TGTGCCATCAGTGAGTCGGGTAGCGCCTACGAGCAGTACGTC. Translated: CAISESGSAYEQYV.

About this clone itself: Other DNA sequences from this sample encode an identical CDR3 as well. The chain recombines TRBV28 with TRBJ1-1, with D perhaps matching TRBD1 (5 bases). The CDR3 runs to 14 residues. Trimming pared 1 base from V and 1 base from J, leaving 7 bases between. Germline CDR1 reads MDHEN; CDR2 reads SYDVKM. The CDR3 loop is CASSLSGQNTEAFF. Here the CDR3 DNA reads TGTGCCAGCAGTTTATCTGGACAGAACACTGAAGCTTTCTTT.

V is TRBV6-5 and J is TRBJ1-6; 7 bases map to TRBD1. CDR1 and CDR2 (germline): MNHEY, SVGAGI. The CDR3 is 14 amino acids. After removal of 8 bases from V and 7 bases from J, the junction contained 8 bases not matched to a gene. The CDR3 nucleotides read TGTGCCAGCGGCACGGGACAGACAAATTCACCCCTCCACTTT. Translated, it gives CASGTGQTNSPLHF.

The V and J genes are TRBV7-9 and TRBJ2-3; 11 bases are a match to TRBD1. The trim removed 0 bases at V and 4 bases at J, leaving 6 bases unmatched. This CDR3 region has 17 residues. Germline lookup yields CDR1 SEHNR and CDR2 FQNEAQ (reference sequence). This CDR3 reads CASSLAGTGGVADTQYF. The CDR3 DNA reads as TGTGCCAGCAGCTTAGCCGGGACAGGGGGAGTAGCAGATACGCAGTATTTT.

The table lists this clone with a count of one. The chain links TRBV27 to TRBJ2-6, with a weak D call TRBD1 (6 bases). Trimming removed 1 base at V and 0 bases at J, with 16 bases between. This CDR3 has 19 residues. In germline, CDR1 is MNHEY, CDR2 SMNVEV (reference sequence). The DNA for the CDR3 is TGTGCCAGCAGTTTATTCCCACCGGGACACAACTCTGGGGCCAACGTCCTGACTTTC. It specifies CASSLFPPGHNSGANVLTF.

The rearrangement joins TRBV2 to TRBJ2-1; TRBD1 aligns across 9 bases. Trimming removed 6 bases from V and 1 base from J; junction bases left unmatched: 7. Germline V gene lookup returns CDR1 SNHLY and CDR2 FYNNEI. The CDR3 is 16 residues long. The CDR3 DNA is TGTGCCAGCAGCGTAGGGACAGGGTTATCCTACAATGAGCAGTTCTTC. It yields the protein CASSVGTGLSYNEQFF. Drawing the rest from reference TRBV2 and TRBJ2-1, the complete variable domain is EPEVTQTPSHQVTQMGQEVILRCVPISNHLYFYWYRQILGQKVEFLVSFYNNEISEKSEIFDDQFSVERPDGSNFTLKIRSTKLEDSAMYFCASSVGTGLSYNEQFFGPGTRLTVL.